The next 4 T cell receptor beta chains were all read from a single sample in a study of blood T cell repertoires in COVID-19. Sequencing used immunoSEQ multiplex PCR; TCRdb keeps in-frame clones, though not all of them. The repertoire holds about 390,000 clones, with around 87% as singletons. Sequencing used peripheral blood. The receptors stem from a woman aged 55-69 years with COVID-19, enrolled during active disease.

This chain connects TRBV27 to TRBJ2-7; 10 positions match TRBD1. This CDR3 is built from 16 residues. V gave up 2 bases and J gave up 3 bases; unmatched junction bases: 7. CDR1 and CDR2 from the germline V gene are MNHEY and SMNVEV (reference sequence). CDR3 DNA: TGTGCCAGCAGTTTAGCTCGGACAGGGGGGATCTACGAGCAGTACTTC. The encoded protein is CASSLARTGGIYEQYF.

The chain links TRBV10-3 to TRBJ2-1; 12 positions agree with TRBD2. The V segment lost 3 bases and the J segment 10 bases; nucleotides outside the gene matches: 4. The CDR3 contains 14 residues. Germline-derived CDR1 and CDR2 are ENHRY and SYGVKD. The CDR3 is CAISDGLAGREQFF. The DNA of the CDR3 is TGTGCCATCAGTGATGGACTAGCGGGGAGAGAGCAGTTCTTC.

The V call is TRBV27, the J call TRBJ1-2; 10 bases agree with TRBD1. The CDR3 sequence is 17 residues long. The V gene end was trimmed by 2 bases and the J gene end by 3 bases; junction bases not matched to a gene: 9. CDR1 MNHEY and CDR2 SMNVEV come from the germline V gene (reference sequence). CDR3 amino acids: CASSLAGATGGYYGYTF. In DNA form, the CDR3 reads TGTGCCAGCAGTTTAGCGGGTGCGACAGGGGGCTACTATGGCTACACCTTC.

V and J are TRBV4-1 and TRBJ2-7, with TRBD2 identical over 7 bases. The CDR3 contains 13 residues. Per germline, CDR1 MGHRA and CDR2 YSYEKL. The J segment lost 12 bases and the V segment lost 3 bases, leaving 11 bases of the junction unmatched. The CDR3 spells CASSQDPTSLPYF. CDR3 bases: TGCGCCAGCAGCCAGGACCCGACTAGCCTCCCGTACTTC.